This is a list of T cell receptor beta chains from one sample in a study of T cell changes during pregnancy in multiple sclerosis. TCRdb keeps only in-frame clones here, not all; method: immunoSEQ multiplex PCR. The repertoire has some 99,000 clones, just over 90% of them found once; the top ten carry roughly 2%. The material was peripheral blood, obtained after pregnancy. The source of these receptors is a female donor in good health, enrolled as a control in a pregnancy study. Both conserved end residues are part of each CDR3. Fields, in order: D gene, V gene, clone size, CDR3 length, J gene, CDR3 protein, CDR3 DNA. A D gene is named only where the DNA matches it firmly. The listing skips clone size in some rows; elsewhere it reads once, few, many or a size class.

D gene: NA
V gene: TRBV19
clone size: NA
CDR3 length: 13
J gene: TRBJ2-3
CDR3 protein: CASRPLGADTQYF
CDR3 DNA: TGTGCCTCTCGTCCCTTAGGGGCAGATACGCAGTATTTT

D gene: NA
V gene: TRBV28
clone size: NA
CDR3 length: 13
J gene: TRBJ1-2
CDR3 protein: CASSLTGSYGYTF
CDR3 DNA: TGTGCCAGCAGTTTGACAGGAAGCTATGGCTACACCTTC

D gene: TRBD2
V gene: TRBV7-9
clone size: NA
CDR3 length: 16
J gene: TRBJ2-1
CDR3 protein: CASSPPIAGGPHEQFF
CDR3 DNA: TGTGCCAGCAGCCCACCCATAGCGGGGGGGCCTCATGAGCAGTTCTTC

D gene: NA
V gene: TRBV5-4
clone size: NA
CDR3 length: 16
J gene: TRBJ1-1
CDR3 protein: CASSLGGGTPNTEAFF
CDR3 DNA: TGTGCCAGCAGCTTGGGGGGCGGGACCCCGAACACTGAAGCTTTCTTT

D gene: TRBD1
V gene: TRBV19
clone size: NA
CDR3 length: 16
J gene: TRBJ1-2
CDR3 protein: CASSISSTGGSNGYTF
CDR3 DNA: TGTGCCAGTAGTATCTCATCGACAGGGGGCTCTAATGGCTACACCTTC

D gene: TRBD1
V gene: TRBV6-4
clone size: once
CDR3 length: 13
J gene: TRBJ1-1
CDR3 protein: CASSEQGAAEAFF
CDR3 DNA: TGTGCCAGCAGTGAACAGGGGGCGGCTGAAGCTTTCTTT

D gene: TRBD2
V gene: TRBV29-1
clone size: NA
CDR3 length: 14
J gene: TRBJ2-5
CDR3 protein: CSVATSGRRETQYF
CDR3 DNA: TGCAGCGTGGCGACTAGCGGGAGACGGGAGACCCAGTACTTC

D gene: TRBD1
V gene: TRBV28
clone size: once
CDR3 length: 16
J gene: TRBJ2-7
CDR3 protein: CASSFSYRDRDYEQYF
CDR3 DNA: TGTGCCAGCAGTTTCTCATACCGGGACAGGGACTACGAGCAGTACTTC

D gene: NA
V gene: TRBV10-3
clone size: NA
CDR3 length: 14
J gene: TRBJ2-3
CDR3 protein: CAIQGAPPRDTQYF
CDR3 DNA: TGTGCCATCCAAGGGGCACCACCCCGCGATACGCAGTATTTT

D gene: TRBD1
V gene: TRBV6-5
clone size: NA
CDR3 length: 15
J gene: TRBJ2-1
CDR3 protein: CASSYSGGTHNEQFF
CDR3 DNA: TGTGCCAGCAGTTACTCAGGGGGCACTCACAATGAGCAGTTCTTC

D gene: TRBD1
V gene: TRBV6-5
clone size: NA
CDR3 length: 13
J gene: TRBJ1-2
CDR3 protein: CASSYSTGYGYTF
CDR3 DNA: TGTGCCAGCAGTTACTCGACAGGGTACGGCTACACCTTC

D gene: NA
V gene: TRBV28
clone size: NA
CDR3 length: 15
J gene: TRBJ1-1
CDR3 protein: CASSPPPFSLSEAFF
CDR3 DNA: TGTGCCAGCAGTCCACCGCCCTTTAGTTTATCTGAAGCTTTCTTT

D gene: NA
V gene: TRBV2
clone size: NA
CDR3 length: 15
J gene: TRBJ2-3
CDR3 protein: CASRETPGWADTQYF
CDR3 DNA: TGTGCCAGCAGGGAGACCCCCGGGTGGGCAGATACGCAGTATTTT

D gene: TRBD2
V gene: TRBV5-6
clone size: NA
CDR3 length: 18
J gene: TRBJ2-1
CDR3 protein: CASSPSLTSGGFFGEQFF
CDR3 DNA: TGTGCCAGCAGCCCGAGTCTGACTAGCGGAGGATTCTTTGGTGAGCAGTTCTTC

D gene: NA
V gene: TRBV5-4
clone size: NA
CDR3 length: 16
J gene: TRBJ1-4
CDR3 protein: CASSRTETGYNEKLFF
CDR3 DNA: TGTGCCAGCAGCCGAACCGAGACAGGATATAATGAAAAACTGTTTTTT

D gene: NA
V gene: TRBV2
clone size: NA
CDR3 length: 13
J gene: TRBJ2-1
CDR3 protein: CAIGQVDYLGQFF
CDR3 DNA: TGTGCCATTGGACAGGTGGACTACCTTGGGCAGTTCTTC

D gene: NA
V gene: TRBV10-2
clone size: NA
CDR3 length: 15
J gene: TRBJ1-4
CDR3 protein: CASSESWPNNEKLFF
CDR3 DNA: TGCGCCAGCAGTGAGTCTTGGCCCAATAATGAAAAACTGTTTTTT

D gene: NA
V gene: TRBV27
clone size: NA
CDR3 length: 20
J gene: TRBJ2-6
CDR3 protein: CASSLLHREEVFSGANVLTF
CDR3 DNA: TGTGCCAGCAGTTTACTCCACAGGGAAGAAGTTTTTTCTGGGGCCAACGTCCTGACTTTC

D gene: TRBD1
V gene: TRBV5-4
clone size: NA
CDR3 length: 16
J gene: TRBJ2-2
CDR3 protein: CASSLVQGAGTGELFF
CDR3 DNA: TGTGCCAGCAGCTTGGTACAGGGGGCAGGAACCGGGGAGCTGTTTTTT

D gene: TRBD2
V gene: TRBV5-1
clone size: NA
CDR3 length: 18
J gene: TRBJ2-7
CDR3 protein: CASSRGLAGEPKDYEQYF
CDR3 DNA: TGCGCCAGCAGCCGGGGACTAGCGGGAGAGCCAAAAGACTACGAGCAGTACTTC

D gene: TRBD1
V gene: TRBV5-1
clone size: NA
CDR3 length: 14
J gene: TRBJ1-1
CDR3 protein: CASSLYTGDTEAFF
CDR3 DNA: TGCGCCAGCAGCTTGTACACAGGGGACACTGAAGCTTTCTTT

D gene: TRBD1
V gene: TRBV6-1
clone size: NA
CDR3 length: 15
J gene: TRBJ2-3
CDR3 protein: CASIGQGPSTDTQYF
CDR3 DNA: TGTGCCAGCATAGGACAGGGCCCTAGCACAGATACGCAGTATTTT

D gene: TRBD1
V gene: TRBV5-8
clone size: NA
CDR3 length: 14
J gene: TRBJ2-5
CDR3 protein: CASSPTTGEETQYF
CDR3 DNA: TGTGCCAGCAGCCCAACCACAGGGGAAGAGACCCAGTACTTC

D gene: NA
V gene: TRBV30
clone size: NA
CDR3 length: 12
J gene: TRBJ1-2
CDR3 protein: CAWVNLRGGYTF
CDR3 DNA: TGTGCCTGGGTAAACCTCCGGGGTGGCTACACCTTC

D gene: TRBD2
V gene: TRBV6-5
clone size: NA
CDR3 length: 16
J gene: TRBJ2-6
CDR3 protein: CASSYSRLAGANVLTF
CDR3 DNA: TGTGCCAGCAGTTACTCGCGACTAGCCGGGGCCAACGTCCTGACTTTC

D gene: NA
V gene: TRBV28
clone size: NA
CDR3 length: 13
J gene: TRBJ1-1
CDR3 protein: CASSQVGTTEAFF
CDR3 DNA: TGTGCCAGCAGCCAGGTGGGTACCACTGAAGCTTTCTTT

D gene: TRBD1
V gene: TRBV2
clone size: NA
CDR3 length: 14
J gene: TRBJ2-2
CDR3 protein: CASRTGEVTGELFF
CDR3 DNA: TGTGCCAGCAGGACAGGGGAGGTCACCGGGGAGCTGTTTTTT

D gene: NA
V gene: TRBV15
clone size: NA
CDR3 length: 15
J gene: TRBJ2-4
CDR3 protein: CATSSQGSRVNIQYF
CDR3 DNA: TGTGCCACCAGCAGTCAGGGTTCTCGTGTCAACATTCAGTACTTC

D gene: TRBD1
V gene: TRBV5-1
clone size: NA
CDR3 length: 15
J gene: TRBJ1-2
CDR3 protein: CASSLDPGGDYGYTF
CDR3 DNA: TGCGCCAGCAGCTTGGACCCAGGGGGTGACTATGGCTACACCTTC

D gene: TRBD2
V gene: TRBV7-3
clone size: NA
CDR3 length: 17
J gene: TRBJ2-3
CDR3 protein: CASSPRGWTSDTDTQYF
CDR3 DNA: TGTGCCAGCAGCCCAAGGGGGTGGACTAGCGACACAGATACGCAGTATTTT

D gene: NA
V gene: TRBV19
clone size: NA
CDR3 length: 12
J gene: TRBJ1-1
CDR3 protein: CASSSYSREAFF
CDR3 DNA: TGTGCCAGTAGCAGCTACAGTCGGGAAGCTTTCTTT

D gene: TRBD1
V gene: TRBV28
clone size: NA
CDR3 length: 16
J gene: TRBJ2-5
CDR3 protein: CASSLRTGSPQETQYF
CDR3 DNA: TGTGCCAGCAGTCTCCGGACAGGGAGTCCCCAAGAGACCCAGTACTTC

D gene: NA
V gene: TRBV5-4
clone size: once
CDR3 length: 12
J gene: TRBJ1-2
CDR3 protein: CASSQGSNGYTF
CDR3 DNA: TGTGCCAGCAGTCAGGGATCTAATGGCTACACCTTC

D gene: TRBD1
V gene: TRBV4-2
clone size: NA
CDR3 length: 16
J gene: TRBJ1-5
CDR3 protein: CASSQVGQGVGQPQHF
CDR3 DNA: TGTGCCAGCAGCCAAGTCGGGCAGGGGGTAGGGCAGCCCCAGCATTTT

D gene: NA
V gene: TRBV6-6
clone size: NA
CDR3 length: 14
J gene: TRBJ2-1
CDR3 protein: CASSPGYSNDEQFF
CDR3 DNA: TGTGCCAGCAGTCCGGGTTACTCGAACGATGAGCAGTTCTTC

D gene: NA
V gene: TRBV7-8
clone size: NA
CDR3 length: 12
J gene: TRBJ2-7
CDR3 protein: CASQGHRYEQYF
CDR3 DNA: TGTGCCAGCCAGGGACATCGCTACGAGCAGTACTTC

D gene: NA
V gene: TRBV5-5
clone size: NA
CDR3 length: 14
J gene: TRBJ1-1
CDR3 protein: CASSSLQGSTEAFF
CDR3 DNA: TGTGCCAGCAGCTCGCTACAGGGTAGCACTGAAGCTTTCTTT

D gene: NA
V gene: TRBV5-1
clone size: NA
CDR3 length: 15
J gene: TRBJ2-1
CDR3 protein: CASSLARLTEDEQFF
CDR3 DNA: TGCGCCAGCAGCTTGGCGAGACTAACCGAAGATGAGCAGTTCTTC

D gene: NA
V gene: TRBV7-3
clone size: once
CDR3 length: 12
J gene: TRBJ2-1
CDR3 protein: CASSLTEGRQFF
CDR3 DNA: TGTGCCAGCAGCTTAACGGAGGGTCGACAGTTCTTC

D gene: TRBD2
V gene: TRBV19
clone size: NA
CDR3 length: 15
J gene: TRBJ2-1
CDR3 protein: CASSMGGLAFNEQFF
CDR3 DNA: TGTGCCAGTAGTATGGGGGGACTAGCGTTCAATGAGCAGTTCTTC

D gene: TRBD1
V gene: TRBV4-1
clone size: once
CDR3 length: 16
J gene: TRBJ2-7
CDR3 protein: CASSHPSGTGGYEQYF
CDR3 DNA: TGCGCCAGCAGCCACCCCTCCGGGACAGGGGGCTACGAGCAGTACTTC

D gene: NA
V gene: TRBV12-5
clone size: NA
CDR3 length: 13
J gene: TRBJ1-2
CDR3 protein: CASGFEANYGYTF
CDR3 DNA: TGTGCTAGTGGTTTTGAGGCAAACTATGGCTACACCTTC

D gene: TRBD2
V gene: TRBV6-1
clone size: NA
CDR3 length: 13
J gene: TRBJ2-7
CDR3 protein: CASGLADTYEQYF
CDR3 DNA: TGTGCCAGCGGACTAGCGGACACATACGAGCAGTACTTC

D gene: TRBD1
V gene: TRBV5-6
clone size: NA
CDR3 length: 18
J gene: TRBJ2-7
CDR3 protein: CASSYQTAGQGSSYEQYF
CDR3 DNA: TGTGCCAGCAGCTACCAAACCGCGGGACAGGGAAGCTCCTACGAGCAGTACTTC

D gene: NA
V gene: TRBV6-1
clone size: NA
CDR3 length: 15
J gene: TRBJ1-2
CDR3 protein: CASSESAGVDYGYTF
CDR3 DNA: TGTGCCAGCAGTGAGTCTGCCGGGGTTGACTATGGCTACACCTTC

D gene: TRBD2
V gene: TRBV6-5
clone size: NA
CDR3 length: 15
J gene: TRBJ2-5
CDR3 protein: CASSLLAGVQETQYF
CDR3 DNA: TGTGCCAGCAGCTTACTAGCGGGAGTACAAGAGACCCAGTACTTC

D gene: TRBD2
V gene: TRBV9
clone size: NA
CDR3 length: 16
J gene: TRBJ2-1
CDR3 protein: CASSVGASGAYNEQFF
CDR3 DNA: TGTGCCAGCAGCGTAGGCGCTAGCGGGGCGTACAATGAGCAGTTCTTC

D gene: NA
V gene: TRBV6-5
clone size: NA
CDR3 length: 14
J gene: TRBJ1-5
CDR3 protein: CASSLTPGNQPQHF
CDR3 DNA: TGTGCCAGCAGCCTTACGCCGGGCAATCAGCCCCAGCATTTT

D gene: TRBD2
V gene: TRBV5-6
clone size: NA
CDR3 length: 16
J gene: TRBJ2-2
CDR3 protein: CASSLELAGYTGELFF
CDR3 DNA: TGTGCCAGCAGCTTGGAACTAGCGGGGTACACCGGGGAGCTGTTTTTT

D gene: TRBD1
V gene: TRBV6-1
clone size: NA
CDR3 length: 18
J gene: TRBJ2-2
CDR3 protein: CASSEAWQGASNTGELFF
CDR3 DNA: TGTGCCAGCAGTGAAGCGTGGCAGGGGGCATCGAACACCGGGGAGCTGTTTTTT

D gene: NA
V gene: TRBV30
clone size: NA
CDR3 length: 13
J gene: TRBJ1-2
CDR3 protein: CAWADRRGASYTF
CDR3 DNA: TGTGCCTGGGCCGACCGGAGGGGCGCGAGCTACACCTTC

D gene: TRBD2
V gene: TRBV10-1
clone size: NA
CDR3 length: 14
J gene: TRBJ2-7
CDR3 protein: CASSDIAGRLEQYF
CDR3 DNA: TGCGCCAGCAGTGACATAGCGGGGAGGCTCGAGCAGTACTTC

D gene: TRBD1
V gene: TRBV6-5
clone size: NA
CDR3 length: 12
J gene: TRBJ1-2
CDR3 protein: CASSQGANGYTF
CDR3 DNA: TGTGCCAGCAGTCAGGGGGCTAATGGCTACACCTTC

D gene: TRBD1
V gene: TRBV2
clone size: NA
CDR3 length: 15
J gene: TRBJ1-5
CDR3 protein: CASNSGTGAYQPQHF
CDR3 DNA: TGTGCCAGCAACTCCGGGACAGGAGCTTATCAGCCCCAGCATTTT

D gene: TRBD1
V gene: TRBV28
clone size: once
CDR3 length: 12
J gene: TRBJ2-1
CDR3 protein: CASTTGGQGWFF
CDR3 DNA: TGTGCCAGCACGACAGGGGGTCAAGGTTGGTTCTTC

D gene: TRBD1
V gene: TRBV19
clone size: few
CDR3 length: 14
J gene: TRBJ1-1
CDR3 protein: CASSLGQVRGAAFF
CDR3 DNA: TGTGCCAGTAGTTTGGGACAGGTAAGAGGCGCAGCTTTCTTT

D gene: TRBD1
V gene: TRBV5-1
clone size: NA
CDR3 length: 14
J gene: TRBJ2-5
CDR3 protein: CASSLGQGQETQYF
CDR3 DNA: TGCGCCAGCAGCTTAGGACAGGGGCAAGAGACCCAGTACTTC

D gene: TRBD2
V gene: TRBV25-1
clone size: once
CDR3 length: 16
J gene: TRBJ2-7
CDR3 protein: CASSEYTTSGSYEQYF
CDR3 DNA: TGTGCCAGCAGTGAATACACGACTAGCGGTTCCTACGAGCAGTACTTC